These 21 T cell receptor beta chains share one sample of origin, sequenced in a study of post-analysis software for immune sequencing data (dated by TCRdb to 2014 to 2015). The full study reports these points: A handful of TRBV segments, including TRBV5-6, TRBV5-1 and TRBV20-1, were significantly more frequent in patients than controls.

These receptors have no known antigen. Library generation was performed with PCR. The instrument given in TCRdb is Illumina HiSeq 2500. To reduce PCR and sequencing biases, unique molecular identifiers were built into the TCR beta cDNA libraries. TCRdb reprocessed the public reads (quality trimming at Q25 with fastp, clone calling with MiXCR) and kept in-frame beta chains. Each CDR3 protein gets just one entry, which takes the most common genes and DNA from the rows behind it. The sample table records approximately 690,000 distinct CDR3 sequences; roughly three fifths of these occur just once. The ten largest clonotypes hold roughly 10% of the sample. The material sequenced was blood. These receptor sequences come from a girl under 10 years old with multiple sclerosis.

The count of this clonotype is one. The rearrangement joins TRBV20-1 to TRBJ1-1; TRBD1 matches at 7 bases. The germline V gene encodes CDR1 DFQATT and CDR2 SNEGSKA (reference sequence). V gave up 0 bases and J gave up 3 bases; unmatched junction bases: 1. The CDR3 is made up of 13 amino acids. Here the CDR3 DNA reads TGCAGTGCTAGAGAGCAGGGGGACACTGAAGCTTTCTTT. Translated: CSAREQGDTEAFF.

This clonotype was found a few times. The CDR3 region is CSARGGTSYEQYF. The CDR3 nucleotides are TGCAGTGCTAGAGGCGGGACGTCCTACGAGCAGTACTTC. This rearrangement joins TRBV20-1 to TRBJ2-7, with D perhaps matching TRBD2 (6 bases). Germline CDR1 and CDR2: DFQATT and SNEGSKA (reference sequence). Trimming removed 1 base at V and 1 base at J, with 8 bases between. CDR3 length equals 13 residues.

The rearrangement links TRBV9 to TRBJ2-7; 11 bases are shared with TRBD2. Gene TRBJ2-5 matches the end of the DNA better, so the J call may be wrong. In germline, CDR1 is SGDLS, CDR2 YYNGEE. There are 15 residues in the CDR3. CDR3 loop: CASSVRASGRETQYF. CDR3 in DNA: TGTGCCAGCAGCGTAAGGGCTAGCGGGAGGGAGACCCAGTACTTC.

V usage is TRBV29-1 and J usage is TRBJ2-3; TRBD1 matches at 8 bases. Germline V gives CDR1 SQVTM, CDR2 ANQGSEA. This CDR3 is built from 15 residues. V lost 6 bases, J lost 2 bases, and 10 bases stayed unmatched. As DNA, the CDR3 is TGCAGCGTGCAACGACAGGGGACCTCCACAGATACGCAGTATTTT. The encoded protein is CSVQRQGTSTDTQYF.

J is TRBJ1-2 and V is TRBV6-5; a possible D gene is TRBD1 (6 bases). The germline V gene encodes CDR1 MNHEY and CDR2 SVGAGI. V was cut by 5 bases and J by 2 bases, with 15 bases left in between. This CDR3 comprises 15 residues. CDR3 sequence reads: CASSNNRAANYGYTF. CDR3 in DNA: TGTGCCAGCAGTAACAACAGGGCAGCGAACTATGGCTACACCTTC.

V usage is TRBV2 and J usage is TRBJ2-3, with TRBD2 matching over 10 bases. V lost 6 bases, J lost 1 base, and 7 bases stayed unmatched. The germline V gene encodes CDR1 SNHLY and CDR2 FYNNEI. The CDR3 extends over 16 amino acids. CDR3 nucleotide sequence: TGTGCCAGCAGATTTCCTAGCGGGGGTCGCACAGATACGCAGTATTTT. Its translation is CASRFPSGGRTDTQYF.

The chain is built from TRBV15 and TRBJ2-3; D gene unclear. CDR1 and CDR2 (germline): LNHNV, YYDKDF (reference sequence). V lost 0 bases, J lost 1 base, and 11 bases lay in between. The CDR3 has 16 amino acids. The CDR3 DNA sequence: TGTGCCACCAGCAGAGATCCAGGAATAGGCACAGATACGCAGTATTTT. Protein: CATSRDPGIGTDTQYF.

This clonotype has a single count. The chain recombines TRBV27 with TRBJ2-1; no clear D gene. V lost 2 bases to trimming and J lost 7 bases, with 15 bases between them. CDR1 and CDR2 (germline): MNHEY, SMNVEV (reference sequence). The CDR3 is made up of 15 amino acids. The CDR3 DNA follows: TGTGCCAGCAGTTTACTAGGCCCCCTAGAAAATGAGCAGTTCTTC. It yields the protein CASSLLGPLENEQFF.

This clonotype was recorded a few times. The chain links TRBV6-5 to TRBJ2-1; D ambiguous. The CDR3 has 13 residues. The V gene's germline CDR1 is MNHEY and CDR2 SVGAGI. Trimming shortened V by 5 bases and J by 7 bases, and 12 bases separated the two germline ends. The CDR3 is CASSLVIGNEQFF. In DNA form, the CDR3 reads TGTGCCAGCAGTCTAGTGATTGGGAATGAGCAGTTCTTC.

This sequence joins TRBV5-1 and TRBJ2-3, with TRBD1 matching 7 bases. This CDR3 spans 14 amino acids. Germline values: CDR1 SGHRS, CDR2 YFSETQ. V lost 5 bases, J lost 3 bases, and 6 bases stayed unmatched. This chain's CDR3 is CASSPDRQTDTQYF. The CDR3 nucleotides are TGCGCCAGCAGTCCGGACAGGCAAACAGATACGCAGTATTTT.

This clonotype has a single count. The gene calls are TRBV5-1 and TRBJ2-6, with D possibly being TRBD1 (5 bases). The V gene lost 6 bases and the J gene lost 4 bases, with 17 bases spanning the gap. The CDR3 has 16 residues. Germline CDR1 SGHRS, CDR2 YFSETQ. This CDR3 is CASTIFTGPGANVLTF. As DNA, the CDR3 is TGCGCCAGCACCATCTTCACAGGCCCCGGGGCCAACGTCCTGACTTTC.

The rearrangement links TRBV12-3 or TRBV12-4 to TRBJ2-7; 9 bases are shared with TRBD2. The tail of the sequence fits TRBJ2-5 better, so the J call may be wrong. The CDR3 runs to 13 residues. DNA for the CDR3: TGTGCCAGCAGGCGGACTAGCGAGGGGACCCAGTACTTC. Translated: CASRRTSEGTQYF.

This chain uses TRBV7-2 with TRBJ2-5; D is ambiguous. The CDR3 is 12 residues long. Germline V CDR1 and CDR2: SGHTA, FQGNSA. Trimming stripped 6 bases from V and 5 bases from J, with 10 bases between. The CDR3 bases are TGTGCCAGCAGTTTGATCAGGGAGACCCAGTACTTC. Residues: CASSLIRETQYF.

In its sample, this clonotype was seen once. This chain joins TRBV10-3 and TRBJ2-1; 10 bases match TRBD2. With V trimmed by 1 base and J by 6 bases, 12 bases remained unmatched. Germline CDR1 and CDR2: ENHRY and SYGVKD. This CDR3 contains 18 residues. The CDR3 region is CAISEWEREGGGSNEQFF. The DNA for the CDR3 is TGTGCCATCAGTGAGTGGGAGCGGGAGGGCGGTGGATCCAATGAGCAGTTCTTC.

The chain combines TRBV20-1 with TRBJ2-5, with D unresolved. The J call is doubtful: the DNA matches TRBJ2-7 better. Germline V lookup: CDR1 DFQATT, CDR2 SNEGSKA (reference sequence). The CDR3 loop spans 13 amino acids. CDR3 nucleotide sequence: TGCAGTGCTAGAGTCGGCCTAGACTACGAGCAGTACTTC. It codes for CSARVGLDYEQYF.

This CDR3 is CSVVIGTGHRKTQYF. The DNA of the CDR3 is TGCAGCGTTGTCATCGGGACAGGGCATAGGAAGACCCAGTACTTC. The rearrangement uses TRBV29-1 and TRBJ2-7; 9 positions match TRBD1. The assigned J gene may be wrong: the sequence end matches TRBJ2-5 better. This CDR3 has 15 amino acids. The germline V gene has CDR1 SQVTM and CDR2 ANQGSEA.

A single count supports this clonotype. This chain connects TRBV12-3 or TRBV12-4 to TRBJ2-2, with TRBD2 matching 13 bases. The CDR3 length is 17 residues. Trimming cost V 0 bases and J 6 bases; bases outside gene matches: 4. The chain's CDR3 is CASSLAGGLAGSGELFF. The CDR3 DNA reads TGTGCCAGCAGTTTAGCGGGGGGACTAGCGGGGTCCGGGGAGCTGTTTTTT.

This clonotype has just a few counts. The chain joins TRBV27 to TRBJ2-7, with no clear D. This CDR3 region has 13 residues. Germline V gives CDR1 MNHEY, CDR2 SMNVEV (reference sequence). V was trimmed by 6 bases and J by 2 bases, leaving 11 bases between them. The CDR3 nucleotides read TGTGCCAGCAGCCGGGCAGGTACCTACGAGCAGTACTTC. Protein product: CASSRAGTYEQYF.

This clonotype has only a few counts. The J gene is TRBJ1-2, the V gene TRBV7-2; D is undetermined. Germline V gene data show CDR1 as SGHTA and CDR2 as FQGNSA. Trimming removed 3 bases at V and 8 bases at J, with 19 bases between. This CDR3 contains 15 residues. The CDR3 nucleotides read TGTGCCAGCAGCTTGTTCAACGTGATACCTGAGGGCTACACCTTC. Translation: CASSLFNVIPEGYTF.

This chain links TRBV27 with TRBJ2-1; 11 bases align to TRBD2. Germline assignment: CDR1 MNHEY and CDR2 SMNVEV (reference sequence). V shed 5 bases and J 8 bases; nucleotides not matched to a gene: 11. This CDR3 has 16 amino acids. The DNA of the CDR3 is TGTGCCAGCAGTACCCCGACTAGCGGGGAGCCCCATGAGCAGTTCTTC. Translating it yields CASSTPTSGEPHEQFF.

Only a few counts were recorded for this clonotype. The chain is built from TRBV20-1 and TRBJ2-3; TRBD2 matches 7 bases. J lost 0 bases, V lost 6 bases, and 6 bases had no gene match. CDR1 and CDR2 (germline): DFQATT, SNEGSKA (reference sequence). The CDR3 is 14 residues long. CDR3 residues: CSASGRGSTDTQYF. CDR3 DNA sequence: TGCAGTGCCAGTGGGCGGGGGAGCACAGATACGCAGTATTTT.